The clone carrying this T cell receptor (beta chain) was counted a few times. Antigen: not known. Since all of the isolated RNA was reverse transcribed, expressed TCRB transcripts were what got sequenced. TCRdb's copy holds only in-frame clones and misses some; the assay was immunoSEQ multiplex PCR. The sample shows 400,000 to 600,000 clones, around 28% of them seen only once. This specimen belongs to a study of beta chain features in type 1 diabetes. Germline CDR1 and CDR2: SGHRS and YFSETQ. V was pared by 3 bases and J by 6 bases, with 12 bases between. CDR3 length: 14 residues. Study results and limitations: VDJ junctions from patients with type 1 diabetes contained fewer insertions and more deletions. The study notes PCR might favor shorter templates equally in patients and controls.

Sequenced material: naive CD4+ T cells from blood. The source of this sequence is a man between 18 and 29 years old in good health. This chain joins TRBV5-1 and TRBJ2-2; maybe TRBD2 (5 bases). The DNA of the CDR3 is TGCGCCAGCAGCTCCGGACTCCCCGCCGGGGAGCTGTTTTTT. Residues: CASSSGLPAGELFF.